Listed below are T cell receptor beta chains from one sample, sequenced in a study of shared clonotypes between healthy human individuals. Repertoires were generated with immunoSEQ multiplex PCR, while TCRdb's copy carries only in-frame clones and drops some. Here the sample spans 2 million to 2.5 million clones, around 93% being singletons. Sequenced sample: naive CD4+ T cells from PBMCs. The source is a man younger than 35 in good health. Some clones in this sample may be carry-over from other donors' samples. The CDR3 runs from the conserved cysteine through the conserved F or W.

CDR3aa: CASSPPGVSNEQFF; v_gene: TRBV27
CDR3aa: CASSPRAGSYNEQFF; v_gene: TRBV4-2
CDR3aa: CASSDEPQGLVGANVLTF; v_gene: TRBV6-1
CDR3aa: CASSYSRHNQPQHF; v_gene: TRBV6-5
CDR3aa: CASSPGGAGNTIYF; v_gene: TRBV18
CDR3aa: CASSLKTGGDYNEQFF; v_gene: TRBV5-1
CDR3aa: CASSGGTGRLGYTF; v_gene: TRBV28
CDR3aa: CASSHSKDQPQHF; v_gene: TRBV7-2
CDR3aa: CASSLQRPYNEQFF; v_gene: TRBV5-1
CDR3aa: CASSSDRAENTIYF; v_gene: TRBV5-1
CDR3aa: CASSDPNDRVGSYNEQFF; v_gene: TRBV9
CDR3aa: CAISGTTGLNTEAFF; v_gene: TRBV10-3
CDR3aa: CASSVSGRGLRNEQFF; v_gene: TRBV7-3
CDR3aa: CASSLGQTGNTIYF; v_gene: TRBV5-1
CDR3aa: CASSLWSSGTDTQYF; v_gene: TRBV28
CDR3aa: CASSLMGGLTSTDTQYF; v_gene: TRBV5-1
CDR3aa: CASSLPGGTGGLLRYF; v_gene: TRBV28
CDR3aa: CASSLGQGGREKLFF; v_gene: TRBV5-4
CDR3aa: CASSATGQGLPYEQYF; v_gene: TRBV9
CDR3aa: CASRALADTYEQYF; v_gene: TRBV6-1
CDR3aa: CASGERNTEAFF; v_gene: TRBV27
CDR3aa: CASSYRWQGGNQPQHF; v_gene: TRBV6-5
CDR3aa: CASSLPPGLSRYDNEQFF; v_gene: TRBV7-3
CDR3aa: CASSEARSSTGSYQPQHF; v_gene: TRBV6-1
CDR3aa: CASMMTLAPTGELFF; v_gene: TRBV2
CDR3aa: CSVEEQGDTEAFF; v_gene: TRBV29-1
CDR3aa: CASSRQTVNYGYTF; v_gene: TRBV9
CDR3aa: CSALLDRDTEAFF; v_gene: TRBV29-1
CDR3aa: CASRTAFDYGYTF; v_gene: TRBV7-3
CDR3aa: CASHNPGRDNSPLHF; v_gene: TRBV28
CDR3aa: CASSLSAELGPQETQYF; v_gene: TRBV5-6
CDR3aa: CASSQEGTLSTDTQYF; v_gene: TRBV4-2
CDR3aa: CASSLERGYTGELFF; v_gene: TRBV28
CDR3aa: CASSAVGLAGLSSRADTQYF; v_gene: TRBV9
CDR3aa: CASSPDLMNTEAFF; v_gene: TRBV5-1
CDR3aa: CASSVGLAGDPYEQYF; v_gene: TRBV9
CDR3aa: CASSAQTTGELFF; v_gene: TRBV5-1
CDR3aa: CASSPRDRAYEQYF; v_gene: TRBV6-1
CDR3aa: CASSVIPGQGVDGYTF; v_gene: TRBV27
CDR3aa: CASSLARQGDTGELFF; v_gene: TRBV7-9
CDR3aa: CSLEGAGGSETQYF; v_gene: TRBV29-1
CDR3aa: CASLPGGGFSYEQYF; v_gene: TRBV28
CDR3aa: CAISDTDRKGNTIYF; v_gene: TRBV10-3
CDR3aa: CASTGTAADYEQYF; v_gene: TRBV6-1
CDR3aa: CASSPPGSGELFF; v_gene: TRBV28
CDR3aa: CASSLGGNTEAFF; v_gene: TRBV5-1
CDR3aa: CASSWLAGTYEQYF; v_gene: TRBV27
CDR3aa: CSVEDARQGRTGELFF; v_gene: TRBV29-1
CDR3aa: CASSPTGGANVLTF; v_gene: TRBV9
CDR3aa: CASSVRDSEQFF; v_gene: TRBV28
CDR3aa: CASSLDGDSTDTQYF; v_gene: TRBV5-1
CDR3aa: CSVQGGFQETQYF; v_gene: TRBV29-1
CDR3aa: CASSLRMRASGANVLTF; v_gene: TRBV9
CDR3aa: CASSITRSAYEQYF; v_gene: TRBV27
CDR3aa: CASSPDRVRNEQFF; v_gene: TRBV6-1
CDR3aa: CAWNKDGQPQHF; v_gene: TRBV30
CDR3aa: CASSRRPGGYTF; v_gene: TRBV28